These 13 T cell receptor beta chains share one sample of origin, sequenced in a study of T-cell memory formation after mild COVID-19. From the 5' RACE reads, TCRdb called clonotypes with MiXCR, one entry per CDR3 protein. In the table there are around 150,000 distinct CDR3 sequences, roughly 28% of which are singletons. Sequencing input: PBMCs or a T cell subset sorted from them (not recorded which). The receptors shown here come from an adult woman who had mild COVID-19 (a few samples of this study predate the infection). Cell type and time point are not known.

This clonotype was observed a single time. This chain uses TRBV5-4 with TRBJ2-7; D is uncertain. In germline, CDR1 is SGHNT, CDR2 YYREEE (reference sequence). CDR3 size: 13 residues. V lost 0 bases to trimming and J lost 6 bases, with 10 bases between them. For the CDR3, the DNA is TGTGCCAGCAGCTTGGATGGGGTGGGCGAGCAGTACTTC. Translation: CASSLDGVGEQYF. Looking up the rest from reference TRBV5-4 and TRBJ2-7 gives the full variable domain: ETGVTQSPTHLIKTRGQQVTLRCSSQSGHNTVSWYQQALGQGPQFIFQYYREEENGRGNFPPRFSGLQFPNYSSELNVNALELDDSALYLCASSLDGVGEQYFGPGTRLTVT.

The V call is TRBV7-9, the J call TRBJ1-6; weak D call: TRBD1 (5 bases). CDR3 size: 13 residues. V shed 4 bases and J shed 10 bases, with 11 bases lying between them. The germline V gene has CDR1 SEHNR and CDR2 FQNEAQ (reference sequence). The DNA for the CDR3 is TGTGCCAGCAGCTATCCAGGGCGATCACCCCTCCACTTT. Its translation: CASSYPGRSPLHF.

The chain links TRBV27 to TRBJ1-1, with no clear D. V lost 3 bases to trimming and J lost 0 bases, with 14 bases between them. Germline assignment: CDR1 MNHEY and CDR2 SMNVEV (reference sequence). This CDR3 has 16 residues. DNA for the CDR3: TGTGCCAGCAGTTTGAAAGGTTTGCGCATGAACACTGAAGCTTTCTTT. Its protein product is CASSLKGLRMNTEAFF.

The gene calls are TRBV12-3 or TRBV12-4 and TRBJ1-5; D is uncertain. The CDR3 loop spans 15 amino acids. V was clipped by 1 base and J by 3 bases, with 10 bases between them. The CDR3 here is CASSLDPGLNQPQHF. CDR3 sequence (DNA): TGTGCCAGCAGTTTAGATCCTGGGCTCAATCAGCCCCAGCATTTT.

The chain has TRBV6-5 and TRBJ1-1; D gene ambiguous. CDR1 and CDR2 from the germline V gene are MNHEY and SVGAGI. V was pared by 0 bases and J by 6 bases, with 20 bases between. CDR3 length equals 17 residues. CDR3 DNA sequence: TGTGCCAGCAGTTACTCGTCCGGAGAGGCCGAGGATGCTGAAGCTTTCTTT. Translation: CASSYSSGEAEDAEAFF.

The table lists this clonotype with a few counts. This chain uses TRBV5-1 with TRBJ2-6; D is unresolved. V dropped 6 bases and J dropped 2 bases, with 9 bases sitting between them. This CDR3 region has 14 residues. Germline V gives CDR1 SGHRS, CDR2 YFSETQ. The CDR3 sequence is CASIPLPGANVLTF. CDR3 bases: TGCGCCAGCATCCCATTGCCTGGGGCCAACGTCCTGACTTTC.

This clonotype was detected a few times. The CDR3 loop is CASLAGGSTEAFF. CDR3 DNA: TGTGCCAGCCTCGCCGGAGGGTCCACTGAAGCTTTCTTT. The V gene is TRBV7-9, the J gene TRBJ1-1; no clear D gene. Germline CDR1 SEHNR, CDR2 FQNEAQ (reference sequence). Deletions cut 8 bases from V and 4 bases from J, with 14 bases between. The CDR3 has 13 amino acids.

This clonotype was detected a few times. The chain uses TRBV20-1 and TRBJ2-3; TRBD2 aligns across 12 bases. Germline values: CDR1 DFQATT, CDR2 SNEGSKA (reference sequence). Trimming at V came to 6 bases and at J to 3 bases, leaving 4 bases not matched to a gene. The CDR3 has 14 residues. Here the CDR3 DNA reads TGCAGTGCCCGACTAGCGGGGGTAACAGATACGCAGTATTTT. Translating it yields CSARLAGVTDTQYF.

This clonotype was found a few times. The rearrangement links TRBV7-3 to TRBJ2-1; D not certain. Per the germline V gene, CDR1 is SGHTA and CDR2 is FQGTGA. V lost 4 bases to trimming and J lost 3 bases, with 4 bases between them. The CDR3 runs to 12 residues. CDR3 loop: CASSSNYNEQFF. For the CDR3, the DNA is TGTGCCAGCAGCTCCAACTACAATGAGCAGTTCTTC.

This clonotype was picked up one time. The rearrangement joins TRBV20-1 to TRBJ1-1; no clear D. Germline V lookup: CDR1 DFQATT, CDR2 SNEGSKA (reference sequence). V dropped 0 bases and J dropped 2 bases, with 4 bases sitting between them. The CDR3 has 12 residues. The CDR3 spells CSARDRNTEAFF. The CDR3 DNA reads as TGCAGTGCTAGAGACCGTAACACTGAAGCTTTCTTT.

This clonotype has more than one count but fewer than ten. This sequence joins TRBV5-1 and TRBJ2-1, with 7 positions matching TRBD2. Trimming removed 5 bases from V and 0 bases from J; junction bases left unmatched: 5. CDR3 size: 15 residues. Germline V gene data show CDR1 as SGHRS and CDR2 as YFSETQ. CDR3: CASSMREPSYNEQFF. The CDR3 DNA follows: TGCGCCAGCAGTATGCGGGAGCCCTCCTACAATGAGCAGTTCTTC. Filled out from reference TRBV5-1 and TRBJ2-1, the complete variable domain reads KAGVTQTPRYLIKTRGQQVTLSCSPISGHRSVSWYQQTPGQGLQFLFEYFSETQRNKGNFPGRFSGRQFSNSRSEMNVSTLELGDSALYLCASSMREPSYNEQFFGPGTRLTVL.

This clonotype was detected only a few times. The chain's CDR3 is CASDDAGQETQYF. DNA of the CDR3: TGTGCCAGCGACGATGCCGGGCAAGAGACCCAGTACTTC. The V call is TRBV28, the J call TRBJ2-5; no firm D call. V was cut by 8 bases and J by 2 bases, with 12 bases left in between. CDR1 is MDHEN and CDR2 is SYDVKM in the germline V gene. This CDR3 contains 13 residues.

The CDR3 DNA is TGTGCCAGCAAGGACAGGGTCACTGAAGCTTTCTTT. Translation: CASKDRVTEAFF. This chain links TRBV5-5 with TRBJ1-1; TRBD1 aligns across 8 bases. Germline-derived CDR1 and CDR2 are SGHKS and YYEKEE (reference sequence). This CDR3 comprises 12 residues. Trimming took 6 bases from V and 4 from J; bases not matched to a gene: 2.